This T cell receptor beta chain was retrieved from a study of cytotoxic CD8 clonotypes in ibrutinib-treated CLL (dated by TCRdb to 2020 to 2022). General notes on the study: The cohort had 11 to 12 relapsed/refractory and more than 14 treatment-naive patients; some 17 were IGHV unmutated. Samples averaged approximately 260,000 productive templates and 94,082 productive rearrangements. Responses were partial in some 24 patients and complete in 2; after median approximately 69 months follow-up, about 15 stayed in remission and 12 progressed. Cryopreserved peripheral blood mononuclear cells were obtained prior to treatment, at the time of response, and at either disease progression or sustained remission. Every sample from remission and from progressive disease was obtained while the patients were still on ibrutinib. Of the 85 to 90 participants in the trial, about two dozen had longitudinal samples available. Samples at response were collected after a median of about 13 months of treatment, with a range of about 6 to 36 months. Paper-wide results and their limitations: Public clonotypes were rare and either shrank or stayed stable during treatment, and the rise in clonality at ibrutinib response reflected expansion of private clonotypes. An increase in clonality was observed at ibrutinib response, with clonality remaining stable during sustained remission and falling back toward baseline at progression. At baseline, clonality was higher than in age-matched healthy donors and showed a strong correlation with circulating CD8+ T-cell counts. Lymph node repertoires were not examined, and the timing of sampling was not matched between patients in sustained remission and those whose disease progressed.

The V and J ends are trimmed by 0 bases and 5 bases, leaving 11 bases between them. The CDR3 runs 14 residues from the cysteine to the phenylalanine. The only DNA kept is the CDR3, 42 bases in frame from the first base. The germline V gene yields SGHDT for CDR1 and YYEEEE for CDR2. Taken with the paper, the label for time point translates to: approximately 2 years on ibrutinib. For TCR beta library preparation, 1.5 to 2 micrograms of genomic DNA was extracted from cryopreserved PBMCs. Longitudinal blood samples from CLL patients on ibrutinib monotherapy underwent high-throughput TCR beta sequencing. The patients took part in an open-label, single-center phase 2 trial of ibrutinib monotherapy. As for this clone: This receptor's antigen is unknown. The sample holds no much larger clone one base away, and base qualities are not on file. The sample contains more than one DNA sequence encoding this CDR3.

The goal of deep resolution MiSeq sequencing was a depth between 1 in 1 million and 1 in 200,000 T cells, and coverage averaged 10x per clonotype. The immunoSEQ hsTCRB Kit was used to generate TCR beta libraries. On the study's bioinformatics: ImmunoSEQ Data Assistant and ImmunoSEQ Analyzer were used for data analysis, and V, D and J genes were assigned according to IMGT definitions. Clonality, with values ranging from 0 to 1, was calculated as one minus the normalized Shannon entropy of productive rearrangement frequencies. Only overrepresented clonotypes making up at least 0.05% of the repertoire of each patient were included in the public clonotype analysis. About twelve age-matched healthy donor repertoires from immuneACCESS were used as controls for clonality. TCRdb provides this immuneACCESS table in a form limited to in-frame rearrangements. Some clones are lacking; in checked studies, under half of them reflect an unresolved V gene, and why the rest are absent is not known. That table supplies the V and J calls and clone size; D and trimming were determined from the DNA. This sample is represented by 150,000 to 200,000 clones; about two thirds of them were singletons. The ten most abundant clones make up around 15% of the sample.

Sample: PBMCs, taken after 24 months of ibrutinib treatment. Recombination connected TRBV5-6 to TRBJ1-1, with the D gene too uncertain to name. The TCR was taken from a human donor with chronic lymphocytic leukemia. This receptor carries the CDR3 CASSLVPTGTEAFF. The DNA is as follows: TGTGCCAGCAGCTTGGTTCCGACGGGGACTGAAGCTTTCTTT. With the rest looked up from the reference TRBV5-6 and TRBJ1-1 genes rather than sequenced, the full variable domain is DAGVTQSPTHLIKTRGQQVTLRCSPKSGHDTVSWYQQALGQGPQFIFQYYEEEERQRGNFPDRFSGHQFPNYSSELNVNALLLGDSALYLCASSLVPTGTEAFFGQGTRLTVV.